The 30 T cell receptor beta chains below come from one sample, sequenced in a study of STAT5B mutations in CD4+ large granular lymphocyte leukemia. Some clones are missing from TCRdb's copy, which holds only in-frame ones; the method was immunoSEQ multiplex PCR. Of fewer than 45,000 clones in the sample, around 72% were seen once. The material sequenced was CD4+ T cells from blood buffy coats. Receptors originate from a human donor in good health.

This clone was counted a few times. This rearrangement joins TRBV7-8 to TRBJ1-1; D unresolved. Germline V CDR1 and CDR2: SGHVS, FQNEAQ. Trimming shortened V by 0 bases and J by 0 bases, and 5 bases separated the two germline ends. This CDR3 has 14 amino acids. CDR3 sequence: CASSLAIVNTEAFF. The CDR3 DNA is TGTGCCAGCAGCTTAGCGATCGTGAACACTGAAGCTTTCTTT. The full variable domain, its missing parts supplied by reference TRBV7-8 and TRBJ1-1, is GAGVSQSPRYKVAKRGQDVALRCDPISGHVSLFWYQQALGQGPEFLTYFQNEAQLDKSGLPSDRFFAERPEGSVSTLKIQRTQQEDSAVYLCASSLAIVNTEAFFGQGTRLTVV.

The gene calls are TRBV9 and TRBJ1-5; D not resolved. Deletions cut 8 bases from V and 2 bases from J, with 14 bases between. The CDR3 covers 14 residues. Germline V gene lookup returns CDR1 SGDLS and CDR2 YYNGEE. The CDR3 nucleotides are TGTGCCAGTCCCGTAAAGACGGGCAATCAGCCCCAGCATTTT. Protein: CASPVKTGNQPQHF.

This clone was counted only a few times. In nucleotides, the CDR3 is TGTGCCAGCAGCCAAGCCCTAGCCAGCACAGATACGCAGTATTTT. Its protein is CASSQALASTDTQYF. This chain links TRBV4-2 with TRBJ2-3; D may be TRBD2 (5 bases). CDR3 size: 15 residues. V lost 1 base to trimming and J lost 0 bases, with 8 bases between them. Germline CDR1 reads LGHNA; CDR2 reads YNFKEQ.

The chain uses TRBV4-2 and TRBJ2-2; possible D gene TRBD2, 5 bases. Germline-derived CDR1 and CDR2 are LGHNA and YNFKEQ. This CDR3 comprises 15 residues. V dropped 1 base and J dropped 1 base, with 7 bases sitting between them. The CDR3 region has the DNA TGTGCCAGCAGCCAAGTGAGCGGGAACACCGGGGAGCTGTTTTTT. Residues: CASSQVSGNTGELFF.

The chain employs TRBV9 and TRBJ2-7, with TRBD1 matching over 11 bases. Germline CDR1 reads SGDLS; CDR2 reads YYNGEE. The CDR3 contains 16 residues. V gave up 0 bases and J gave up 4 bases; unmatched junction bases: 6. Here the CDR3 reads CASSVDPGQGAYEQYF. In nucleotides, the CDR3 is TGTGCCAGCAGCGTAGACCCCGGACAGGGGGCTTACGAGCAGTACTTC.

The CDR3 protein is CAWDGNTDTQYF. The CDR3 DNA sequence: TGTGCGTGGGACGGTAACACAGATACGCAGTATTTT. The V and J genes are TRBV7-9 and TRBJ2-3, with D perhaps assigned TRBD1 or TRBD2 (5 bases each). CDR3 length equals 12 residues. Looked up from germline, CDR1 is SEHNR and CDR2 is FQNEAQ (reference sequence).

The V gene is TRBV19, the J gene TRBJ2-3, with 7 bases aligning to TRBD1. Trimming took 7 bases from V and 2 from J; bases not matched to a gene: 6. Per germline, CDR1 LNHDA and CDR2 SQIVND (reference sequence). The CDR3 length is 14 residues. CDR3 coding DNA: TGTGCCAGTACCCCGGACAGGATCACAGATACGCAGTATTTT. Amino acids: CASTPDRITDTQYF.

The chain combines TRBV19 with TRBJ2-2; D not certain. Germline-derived CDR1 and CDR2 are LNHDA and SQIVND (reference sequence). With 1 base removed from V and 3 bases from J, the gap between germline ends came to 6 bases. This CDR3 has 14 amino acids. The CDR3 loop is CASSIVRDTGELFF. CDR3 nucleotide sequence: TGTGCCAGTAGTATAGTAAGGGACACCGGGGAGCTGTTTTTT.

V and J are TRBV19 and TRBJ1-5; 11 bases match TRBD1. Germline CDR1 reads LNHDA; CDR2 reads SQIVND (reference sequence). The CDR3 sequence is 16 residues long. The V segment lost 6 bases and the J segment 6 bases; nucleotides outside the gene matches: 10. The CDR3 DNA follows: TGTGCCAGTAGGACCGGACAGGGGGCGGGTGGTCAGCCCCAGCATTTT. Translating it yields CASRTGQGAGGQPQHF.

This clone was counted between two and nine times. V and J are TRBV6-6 and TRBJ1-6, with a weak D call TRBD1 (5 bases). The CDR3 spans 15 residues. Germline lookup yields CDR1 MNHNY and CDR2 SVGAGI (reference sequence). Trimming pared 6 bases from V and 1 base from J, leaving 10 bases between. CDR3 coding DNA: TGTGCCAGCAGCCGGGGGTCGTCCTATAATTCACCCCTCCACTTT. This encodes CASSRGSSYNSPLHF.

This chain connects TRBV19 to TRBJ2-3, with 8 bases aligning to TRBD2. With 3 bases clipped from V and 2 bases from J, the junction kept 13 bases outside the gene matches. Germline V gives CDR1 LNHDA, CDR2 SQIVND (reference sequence). The CDR3 extends over 18 amino acids. The CDR3 nucleotides are TGTGCCAGTAGTATTGAAGGCACTAGCGGTAGTTTCACAGATACGCAGTATTTT. This translates into CASSIEGTSGSFTDTQYF.

This clone was counted only a few times. The V and J genes are TRBV7-9 and TRBJ2-2, with 13 bases fitting TRBD2. The CDR3 is made up of 16 amino acids. V was pared by 5 bases and J by 6 bases, with 6 bases of the junction left unmatched. CDR1 SEHNR and CDR2 FQNEAQ come from the germline V gene (reference sequence). Written as DNA, the CDR3 is TGTGCCAGCAGCCGGACTAGCGGGAGTGTTCCCGGGGAGCTGTTTTTT. Amino acid sequence: CASSRTSGSVPGELFF.

The V and J genes are TRBV29-1 and TRBJ2-7; TRBD1 matches 8 bases. The CDR3 consists of 11 residues. The V and J ends lost 7 bases and 2 bases, in that order; junction bases with no gene match: 1. Germline V CDR1 and CDR2: SQVTM, ANQGSEA. This CDR3 reads CSAGQAYEQYF. As DNA, the CDR3 is TGCAGCGCGGGACAGGCCTACGAGCAGTACTTC.

The chain uses TRBV19 and TRBJ2-1; no clear D. This CDR3 spans 14 amino acids. Germline assignment: CDR1 LNHDA and CDR2 SQIVND (reference sequence). V lost 10 bases and J 0 bases, leaving 13 bases between the germline ends. The DNA of the CDR3 is TGTGCCACCCTCGTCCCGGGCTCCTACAATGAGCAGTTCTTC. It yields the protein CATLVPGSYNEQFF.

CDR3 DNA sequence: TGTGCCAGCAGGGGGGCGGACAGGACCCCCTACGAGCAGTACTTC. This codes for CASRGADRTPYEQYF. The rearrangement links TRBV25-1 to TRBJ2-7; TRBD1 agrees at 7 bases. This CDR3 contains 15 residues. Germline V gene data show CDR1 as MGHDK and CDR2 as SYGVNS. V shed 6 bases, J shed 2 bases, and the junction held 10 bases outside the gene matches.

This chain connects TRBV7-2 to TRBJ2-3, with D possibly matching TRBD2 (5 bases). This CDR3 spans 14 amino acids. V shed 3 bases and J shed 2 bases, with 9 bases lying between them. Germline loops: CDR1 SGHTA, CDR2 FQGNSA. The CDR3 region has the DNA TGTGCCAGCAGCTTGTTGGGAGACACAGATACGCAGTATTTT. Translated: CASSLLGDTDTQYF.

This clone was detected a few times. This sequence joins TRBV6-6 and TRBJ1-5; 7 positions match TRBD1. V lost 6 bases and J lost 3; bases outside the gene matches: 5. Germline values: CDR1 MNHNY, CDR2 SVGAGI (reference sequence). The CDR3 runs to 14 residues. CDR3 protein: CASSGQVDNQPQHF. The CDR3 DNA reads TGTGCCAGCAGCGGACAGGTGGACAATCAGCCCCAGCATTTT.

To note about this clone: One junction end disagrees with the germline gene, perhaps due to a read error. The rearrangement uses TRBV4-1 and TRBJ1-2, with a possible D match to TRBD1 (5 bases). CDR1 and CDR2 from the germline V gene are MGHRA and YSYEKL. This CDR3 comprises 15 residues. The CDR3 protein is CASGQGVGRAYGYTF. The CDR3 DNA reads as TGCGCCAGCGGCCAAGGTGTCGGCAGGGCCTATGGCTACACCTTC.

V is TRBV5-1 and J is TRBJ2-3; D gene unclear. The CDR3 is 15 residues long. V was shortened by 4 bases and J by 2 bases, with 14 bases between the two germline ends. CDR1 is SGHRS, CDR2 YFSETQ, per germline. The CDR3 protein is CASSPALRITDTQYF. The CDR3 DNA follows: TGCGCCAGCAGCCCAGCTCTCAGGATCACAGATACGCAGTATTTT.

The chain employs TRBV18 and TRBJ2-1; D is perhaps TRBD2 (5 bases). V lost 1 base, J lost 0 bases, and 7 bases lay in between. The germline V gene encodes CDR1 KGHSH and CDR2 LQKENI. This CDR3 spans 15 amino acids. CDR3 coding DNA: TGTGCCAGCTCACCACAGCGGAGCTCCTACAATGAGCAGTTCTTC. Translation gives CASSPQRSSYNEQFF.

The CDR3 sequence is CASSLGLGAKETQYF. CDR3 nucleotide sequence: TGCGCCAGCAGCTTGGGCTTGGGGGCTAAAGAGACCCAGTACTTC. This chain connects TRBV5-1 to TRBJ2-5; perhaps TRBD1 as D (6 bases). The CDR3 has 15 residues. Trimming left V 0 bases short and J 3 bases short, with 12 bases between. Germline V CDR1 and CDR2: SGHRS, YFSETQ.

The chain combines TRBV6-1 with TRBJ2-4; D gene uncertain. The CDR3 consists of 12 residues. V lost 2 bases and J lost 15, with 14 bases in between. The germline gives CDR1 MNHNS, CDR2 SASEGT. The CDR3 DNA sequence: TGTGCCAGCAGTGAATTTAGGGCGATGGCGTACTTC. Translated: CASSEFRAMAYF.

V and J are TRBV2 and TRBJ2-7; either TRBD1 or TRBD2 may fit D (6 bases each). The germline V gene has CDR1 SNHLY and CDR2 FYNNEI. The CDR3 totals 15 residues. Trimming took off 4 bases at V and 2 bases at J, with 15 bases between the two ends. CDR3 DNA sequence: TGTGCCAGCAGTGTCCTAGGGGGGACCGCCTACGAGCAGTACTTC. It encodes CASSVLGGTAYEQYF.

V is TRBV5-1 and J is TRBJ2-7, with D perhaps matching TRBD2 (6 bases). Trimming shortened V by 2 bases and J by 0 bases, and 9 bases separated the two germline ends. The CDR3 totals 14 residues. Germline V lookup: CDR1 SGHRS, CDR2 YFSETQ. The CDR3 DNA reads as TGCGCCAGCAGCTTTAGCGGAATCTCCTACGAGCAGTACTTC. It codes for CASSFSGISYEQYF.

Remarks on this clone: The sample has other DNA sequences that encode this CDR3 too. CDR3 sequence (DNA): TGTGCCAGTACCACAGGGACAGCGAACACCGGGGAGCTGTTTTTT. It encodes CASTTGTANTGELFF. The chain combines TRBV19 with TRBJ2-2; TRBD1 agrees at 7 bases. The length of the CDR3 is 15 residues. Trimming at V came to 7 bases and at J to 0 bases, leaving 5 bases not matched to a gene. Germline V lookup: CDR1 LNHDA, CDR2 SQIVND (reference sequence).

This clone was observed a handful of times. The rearrangement links TRBV27 to TRBJ2-1; weak D call: TRBD2 (5 bases). CDR1 is MNHEY, CDR2 SMNVEV, per germline (reference sequence). The CDR3 covers 12 residues. V lost 6 bases and J 8 bases, leaving 11 bases between the germline ends. The CDR3 DNA sequence: TGTGCCAGCAGCGAGGACTTAGATGAGCAGTTCTTC. The encoded protein is CASSEDLDEQFF.

This clone was detected once. The CDR3 reads CASSFPGDDTQYF. The CDR3 nucleotides are TGCGCCAGCAGCTTCCCAGGGGATGATACGCAGTATTTT. The genes are TRBV5-1 and TRBJ2-3, with D tentatively TRBD1 (6 bases). Germline assignment: CDR1 SGHRS and CDR2 YFSETQ. The CDR3 sequence is 13 residues long. V lost 2 bases to trimming and J lost 6 bases, with 10 bases between them.

The table lists this clone with a count of one. The J gene is TRBJ2-7, the V gene TRBV11-2, with D uncertain. Germline values: CDR1 SGHAT, CDR2 FQNNGV. V was cut by 4 bases and J by 0 bases, with 13 bases left in between. CDR3 length: 15 residues. In DNA form, the CDR3 reads TGTGCCAGCAGCTCCTTGGCTGGGAACTCCTACGAGCAGTACTTC. The encoded protein is CASSSLAGNSYEQYF. Supplemented by reference TRBV11-2 and TRBJ2-7, the full variable domain reads EAGVAQSPRYKIIEKRQSVAFWCNPISGHATLYWYQQILGQGPKLLIQFQNNGVVDDSQLPKDRFSAERLKGVDSTLKIQPAKLEDSAVYLCASSSLAGNSYEQYFGPGTRLTVT.

The chain combines TRBV2 with TRBJ2-3; D is ambiguous. Germline V lookup: CDR1 SNHLY, CDR2 FYNNEI. The CDR3 extends over 13 amino acids. Trimming took off 4 bases at V and 7 bases at J, with 12 bases between the two ends. CDR3 nucleotides: TGTGCCAGCAGTGTTGGCTTCTTATATACGCAGTATTTT. Translation: CASSVGFLYTQYF.

This rearrangement joins TRBV9 to TRBJ2-2; TRBD2 might be the D (5 bases). V shed 0 bases and J shed 3 bases, with 12 bases lying between them. There are 16 residues in the CDR3. Per germline, CDR1 SGDLS and CDR2 YYNGEE. CDR3 coding DNA: TGTGCCAGCAGCGTAGTGGGCGACTATTACACCGGGGAGCTGTTTTTT. Protein product: CASSVVGDYYTGELFF.